This note documents a single TCR beta chain sequence. This record comes from a study of blood T cell repertoires in COVID-19. Study at large: The cDNA or gDNA used as material had been derived from T cells, B-cell-depleted T cells, or PBMCs.

The method was immunoSEQ multiplex PCR; TCRdb's version includes in-frame clones alone and lacks a portion of them. The sample records roughly 310,000 clones, approximately 90% being singletons. CDR1 is LNHNV and CDR2 is YYDKDF in the germline V gene (reference sequence). The CDR3 totals 13 residues. The V end was cut by 2 bases, the J end by 0 bases, with 3 bases between. This chain links TRBV15 with TRBJ2-3; D gene ambiguous. The sequencing sample was made of PBMCs or T cells enriched from blood (not recorded which). The clonotype was recovered from a woman in her forties who had recovered from COVID-19. The CDR3 DNA sequence: TGTGCCACCAGCAGACAGAGCACAGATACGCAGTATTTT. Its protein product is CATSRQSTDTQYF.